A single sample is the source of the 25 T cell receptor beta chains below, sequenced in a study of metastatic and nonmetastatic thyroid tumors (dated by TCRdb to 2020 to 2022). None of the patients had been given any treatment before thyroid surgery. Library preparation used PCR. Sequencing took place on an Illumina HiSeq 4000. The public reads were quality trimmed at Q25 with fastp and then assembled into clones with MiXCR by TCRdb, keeping productive beta chains. Within this sample are about 23,000 clones, with about 25% of them counted one time only. The ten largest account for 5.4% of the sample. The sample taken for sequencing was tumor tissue. Every receptor here comes from a female donor with papillary thyroid cancer or a benign thyroid nodule (not recorded which). Some clones in this sample may be carry-over from other donors' samples.

This clone was seen repeatedly, ten times or more. J is TRBJ2-7 and V is TRBV7-9; D may match TRBD1 or TRBD2 (6 bases each). The CDR3 has 14 amino acids. V shed 1 base and J shed 5 bases, with 12 bases lying between them. The germline gives CDR1 SEHNR, CDR2 FQNEAQ (reference sequence). This CDR3 reads CASSLERGLDEQYF. The CDR3 DNA follows: TGTGCCAGCAGCTTAGAACGGGGGCTCGACGAGCAGTACTTC. The entire variable domain, with the rest obtained from reference TRBV7-9 and TRBJ2-7, is as follows: DTGVSQNPRHKITKRGQNVTFRCDPISEHNRLYWYRQTLGQGPEFLTYFQNEAQLEKSRLLSDRFSAERPKGSFSTLEIQRTEQGDSAMYLCASSLERGLDEQYFGPGTRLTVT.

This clone was found a few times. The chain joins TRBV3-1 to TRBJ2-1, with no clear D. Germline assignment: CDR1 LGHDT and CDR2 YNNKEL (reference sequence). This CDR3 is built from 15 residues. The V and J ends lost 0 bases and 0 bases respectively, with 6 bases between them. The CDR3 sequence is CASSQDPSSYNEQFF. The CDR3 DNA sequence: TGTGCCAGCAGCCAAGACCCGAGCTCCTACAATGAGCAGTTCTTC.

This clone has only a few counts. This clone may be a read error of a much larger clone one base away. The V gene is TRBV4-2, the J gene TRBJ2-3; D is possibly TRBD1 (5 bases). The CDR3 is made up of 16 amino acids. The germline gives CDR1 LGHNA, CDR2 YNFKEQ. In DNA form, the CDR3 reads TGTGCCAGCAGCAAACAGGACACAGTTAGCACATATACGCAGTATTTT. Encoded protein: CASSKQDTVSTYTQYF.

This clone was detected many times. The chain combines TRBV7-2 with TRBJ2-5; D is ambiguous. Germline V CDR1 and CDR2: SGHTA, FQGNSA. With 0 bases removed from V and 4 bases from J, the gap between germline ends came to 3 bases. This CDR3 has 12 amino acids. The CDR3 DNA follows: TGTGCCAGCAGCTTAGCGCGAGAGACCCAGTACTTC. Protein sequence: CASSLARETQYF. The entire variable domain, with the rest obtained from reference TRBV7-2 and TRBJ2-5, is as follows: GAGVSQSPSNKVTEKGKDVELRCDPISGHTALYWYRQSLGQGLEFLIYFQGNSAPDKSGLPSDRFSAERTGGSVSTLTIQRTQQEDSAVYLCASSLARETQYFGPGTRLLVL.

This clone was observed a handful of times. This chain connects TRBV6-2 or TRBV6-3 to TRBJ2-6; 7 nucleotides match TRBD2. The CDR3 totals 18 residues. After removal of 0 bases from V and 4 bases from J, the junction contained 9 bases not matched to a gene. Germline V CDR1 and CDR2: MNHEY, SVGEGT. The CDR3 here is CASSYSDWGEGGANVLTF. CDR3 DNA: TGTGCCAGCAGTTACTCGGATTGGGGGGAGGGGGGGGCCAACGTCCTGACTTTC.

This clone was recorded at least ten times. V is TRBV2 and J is TRBJ2-3; 8 bases are shared with TRBD1. The CDR3 loop spans 15 amino acids. Germline V gives CDR1 SNHLY, CDR2 FYNNEI. Germline trimming cut 5 bases from V and 5 bases from J; bases unmatched to any gene: 9. The CDR3 DNA reads as TGTGCCAGCAGTCGATCCAGGGGGCATAGAGATACGCAGTATTTT. This gives the protein CASSRSRGHRDTQYF.

This clone was counted many times. The gene calls are TRBV7-9 and TRBJ1-1; D gene uncertain. The CDR3 consists of 14 residues. Germline V gene sequence: CDR1 SEHNR, CDR2 FQNEAQ (reference sequence). V dropped 8 bases and J dropped 0 bases, with 13 bases sitting between them. The CDR3 region is CASSGRHMNTEAFF. Here the CDR3 DNA reads TGTGCCAGCTCTGGCCGCCACATGAACACTGAAGCTTTCTTT.

By frequency in the sample, this clone is medium-sized (0.01 to 0.1%). This chain joins TRBV6-1 and TRBJ1-5; D is perhaps TRBD1 (5 bases). The CDR3 consists of 14 residues. Trimming shortened V by 2 bases and J by 4 bases, and 9 bases separated the two germline ends. Germline assignment: CDR1 MNHNS and CDR2 SASEGT. The CDR3 DNA follows: TGTGCCAGCAGTGAAAAGACAGCAAATCAGCCCCAGCATTTT. Encoded protein: CASSEKTANQPQHF.

This clone occurred a few times. The V call is TRBV6-1, the J call TRBJ1-5; D gene unclear. CDR3 length equals 13 residues. Trimming left V 5 bases short and J 9 bases short, with 14 bases between. Germline V gives CDR1 MNHNS, CDR2 SASEGT. For the CDR3, the DNA is TGTGCCAGCAGTCTGAGTTACGGAGGGCCCCAGCATTTT. Translation gives CASSLSYGGPQHF.

At least ten counts were recorded for this clone. The chain uses TRBV7-3 and TRBJ2-2; 7 bases are a match to TRBD1. V dropped 6 bases and J dropped 6; count of bases not matched to a gene: 7. The CDR3 extends over 14 amino acids. Germline V gene data show CDR1 as SGHTA and CDR2 as FQGTGA. CDR3 sequence reads: CASSRQGSAGELFF. Here the CDR3 DNA reads TGTGCCAGCAGTCGACAGGGAAGCGCCGGGGAGCTGTTTTTT. The complete variable domain, with remaining parts taken from reference TRBV7-3 and TRBJ2-2, reads GAGVSQTPSNKVTEKGKYVELRCDPISGHTALYWYRQSLGQGPEFLIYFQGTGAADDSGLPNDRFFAVRPEGSVSTLKIQRTERGDSAVYLCASSRQGSAGELFFGEGSRLTVL.

On this clone: This may be a read error, as it is one base from a much larger clone. The chain recombines TRBV7-6 with TRBJ2-2; D might be TRBD1 (5 bases). Germline CDR1 reads SGHVS; CDR2 reads FNYEAQ. V lost 1 base, J lost 9 bases, and 18 bases lay in between. The CDR3 spans 16 residues. The CDR3 region has the DNA TGTGCCAGCAGCTTAGTAGGATTTGGTCAGGGCTGGGAGCTGTTTTTT. It yields the protein CASSLVGFGQGWELFF.

This clone is termed medium-sized. The chain has TRBV19 and TRBJ2-1; perhaps TRBD1 as D (7 bases). The CDR3 runs 13 residues. The V end was cut by 5 bases, the J end by 10 bases, with 15 bases between. Germline V gene data show CDR1 as LNHDA and CDR2 as SQIVND (reference sequence). CDR3 amino acids: CASSPQGGLEQFF. DNA for the CDR3: TGTGCCAGTAGTCCCCAGGGGGGATTGGAGCAGTTCTTC. Supplemented by reference TRBV19 and TRBJ2-1, the full variable domain reads DGGITQSPKYLFRKEGQNVTLSCEQNLNHDAMYWYRQDPGQGLRLIYYSQIVNDFQKGDIAEGYSVSREKKESFPLTVTSAQKNPTAFYLCASSPQGGLEQFFGPGTRLTVL.

The chain has TRBV4-2 and TRBJ1-4; 7 bases align to TRBD1. CDR1 is LGHNA and CDR2 is YNFKEQ in the germline V gene. This CDR3 is built from 14 residues. Losses at the gene ends were 4 bases for V and 4 bases for J; bases not matched to a gene: 3. Here the CDR3 DNA reads TGTGCCAGCAGCCCCGACAGGGATAATGAAAAACTGTTTTTT. Its translation: CASSPDRDNEKLFF.

At least ten counts were recorded for this clone. This rearrangement joins TRBV5-5 to TRBJ2-7, with unresolved D. The CDR3 spans 13 residues. Germline V gives CDR1 SGHKS, CDR2 YYEKEE (reference sequence). With 7 bases removed from V and 1 base from J, the gap between germline ends came to 12 bases. The DNA of the CDR3 is TGTGCCAGCCGATGGGCAGCATCCTACGAGCAGTACTTC. It encodes CASRWAASYEQYF. The full variable domain, in which reference TRBV5-5 and TRBJ2-7 provide the parts outside the CDR3, is DAGVTQSPTHLIKTRGQQVTLRCSPISGHKSVSWYQQVLGQGPQFIFQYYEKEERGRGNFPDRFSARQFPNYSSELNVNALLLGDSALYLCASRWAASYEQYFGPGTRLTVT.

This clone has more than one count but fewer than ten. The chain employs TRBV12-3 or TRBV12-4 and TRBJ1-2; D ambiguous. V lost 5 bases, J lost 10 bases, and 14 bases lay in between. The CDR3 sequence is 12 residues long. DNA for the CDR3: TGTGCCAGCAGTACCCGTGATGGTGCCTACACCTTC. Translating it yields CASSTRDGAYTF.

The chain is built from TRBV7-8 and TRBJ1-3; D unresolved. CDR3 size: 16 residues. CDR1 and CDR2 from the germline V gene are SGHVS and FQNEAQ. The ends were cut back, 1 base at V and 0 bases at J, with 10 bases in the middle. The CDR3 here is CASSLEVSSSGNTIYF. DNA of the CDR3: TGTGCCAGCAGCTTAGAAGTTTCCAGCTCTGGAAACACCATATATTTT.

The J gene is TRBJ2-1, the V gene TRBV11-2; 10 nucleotides match TRBD1. This CDR3 has 16 residues. J lost 5 bases, V lost 4 bases, and 8 bases had no gene match. CDR1 SGHAT and CDR2 FQNNGV come from the germline V gene. The CDR3 nucleotides read TGTGCCAGCAGCTCCTTGGGGACAGGGGTGCACAATGAGCAGTTCTTC. The encoded protein is CASSSLGTGVHNEQFF.

This clone was seen repeatedly, ten times or more. The chain employs TRBV2 and TRBJ2-5; D not resolved. Germline loops: CDR1 SNHLY, CDR2 FYNNEI. Trimming removed 4 bases from V and 1 base from J, with 7 bases in between. The CDR3 spans 13 residues. This CDR3 is CASSVHVQETQYF. As DNA, the CDR3 is TGTGCCAGCAGTGTTCACGTCCAAGAGACCCAGTACTTC.

This clone was counted ten times or more. At one end the junction does not follow the germline gene, possibly because of a read error. The rearrangement joins TRBV7-7 to TRBJ2-1, with D perhaps TRBD2 (5 bases). The CDR3 runs 15 residues. The V gene's germline CDR1 is SSHAT and CDR2 FNYEAQ (reference sequence). CDR3 loop: CASSSSDSKRDEQFF. CDR3 DNA: TGTGCTAGCAGCTCCTCGGATTCAAAGAGGGATGAGCAGTTCTTC.

This clone was detected many times. The chain couples TRBV5-1 to TRBJ1-1; 7 bases agree with TRBD1. V lost 0 bases and J lost 0; bases outside the gene matches: 5. This CDR3 contains 16 residues. In germline, CDR1 is SGHRS, CDR2 YFSETQ. CDR3 sequence: CASSLGQGQMNTEAFF. In DNA form, the CDR3 reads TGCGCCAGCAGCTTGGGACAGGGCCAGATGAACACTGAAGCTTTCTTT. The entire variable domain, with the rest obtained from reference TRBV5-1 and TRBJ1-1, is as follows: KAGVTQTPRYLIKTRGQQVTLSCSPISGHRSVSWYQQTPGQGLQFLFEYFSETQRNKGNFPGRFSGRQFSNSRSEMNVSTLELGDSALYLCASSLGQGQMNTEAFFGQGTRLTVV.

This sequence joins TRBV20-1 and TRBJ2-7; D may match TRBD1 or TRBD2 (6 bases each). Germline CDR1 is DFQATT and CDR2 is SNEGSKA (reference sequence). This CDR3 region has 13 residues. With 5 bases removed from V and 4 bases from J, the gap between germline ends came to 15 bases. CDR3 in DNA: TGCAGTGCTCATGTCGGGGGCAGGTACGAGCAGTACTTC. It yields the protein CSAHVGGRYEQYF.

This clone was seen only a few times. The chain uses TRBV2 and TRBJ2-1; no definite D call. Germline CDR1 SNHLY, CDR2 FYNNEI. The CDR3 is 14 residues long. The germline V and J ends were trimmed by 2 bases and 0 bases, with 5 bases remaining between them. The CDR3, as DNA: TGTGCCAGCAGTGAACCAAGCTCCTACAATGAGCAGTTCTTC. Residues: CASSEPSSYNEQFF.

This chain joins TRBV10-3 and TRBJ2-5, with 7 bases fitting TRBD2. Germline V gene lookup returns CDR1 ENHRY and CDR2 SYGVKD. The J segment lost 4 bases and the V segment lost 0 bases, leaving 14 bases of the junction unmatched. The CDR3 has 18 amino acids. The CDR3 nucleotides are TGTGCCATCAGTGAGTCTGGGACTATCGTGGGAAAAACAGAGACCCAGTACTTC. Protein sequence: CAISESGTIVGKTETQYF.

This clone was counted at least ten times. The chain employs TRBV30 and TRBJ1-1; a weak D match, TRBD1 (6 bases). The V gene lost 3 bases and the J gene lost 6 bases, with 20 bases spanning the gap. Germline loops: CDR1 GTSNPN, CDR2 SVGIG (reference sequence). The CDR3 has 15 amino acids. This CDR3 reads CAWRPYREFFAEAFF. CDR3 DNA sequence: TGTGCCTGGAGGCCTTACAGGGAGTTCTTCGCTGAAGCTTTCTTT. Supplemented by reference TRBV30 and TRBJ1-1, the full variable domain reads SQTIHQWPATLVQPVGSPLSLECTVEGTSNPNLYWYRQAAGRGLQLLFYSVGIGQISSEVPQNLSASRPQDRQFILSSKKLLLSDSGFYLCAWRPYREFFAEAFFGQGTRLTVV.

This clone was observed at least ten times. The chain uses TRBV7-2 and TRBJ2-7; D is tentatively TRBD1 or TRBD2 (5 bases each). Germline values: CDR1 SGHTA, CDR2 FQGNSA. V lost 5 bases and J lost 0, with 14 bases in between. This CDR3 comprises 15 residues. The CDR3 loop is CASSAGTVSSYEQYF. CDR3 nucleotide sequence: TGTGCCAGCAGCGCCGGGACGGTAAGCTCCTACGAGCAGTACTTC. Full variable domain (missing parts from reference TRBV7-2 and TRBJ2-7): GAGVSQSPSNKVTEKGKDVELRCDPISGHTALYWYRQSLGQGLEFLIYFQGNSAPDKSGLPSDRFSAERTGGSVSTLTIQRTQQEDSAVYLCASSAGTVSSYEQYFGPGTRLTVT.